This T cell receptor beta chain derives from a study of blood T cell repertoires in COVID-19. In the authors' methods: Nucleated cell counts were estimated from reference gene primer amplification. Method: immunoSEQ multiplex PCR; TCRdb's copy keeps in-frame clones and lacks some. Clonal size and the V and J genes are those of that table, whereas D and trimming came from the DNA. The sample consists of 200,000 to 250,000 clones, more than 80% of them appearing once. The germline V gene has CDR1 MNHEY and CDR2 SMNVEV (reference sequence). The V gene end was trimmed by 4 bases and the J gene end by 8 bases; junction bases not matched to a gene: 11. The CDR3 length is 16 residues.

The sequenced sample was PBMCs or T cells enriched from blood (not recorded which). The chain recombines TRBV27 with TRBJ1-4, with 9 bases matching TRBD1. The receptor was derived from a woman aged 40 to 50 with acute COVID-19. Here the CDR3 reads CASSSRSGTGFEKLFF. In DNA, the CDR3 is TGTGCCAGCAGTTCGCGATCCGGGACAGGGTTCGAAAAACTGTTTTTT.